Sequencing of this T cell receptor (beta chain) was carried out in a study of blood T cell repertoires in COVID-19. Study information: COVID-19 samples from acute and convalescent phases originated in the United States, Italy and Spain. PBMCs, B-cell-depleted T cells, or T cells were the source of the cDNA or gDNA that made up the material.

Authors' processing steps: By means of reference gene primer amplification, nucleated cell counts were estimated. Profiled with immunoSEQ multiplex PCR; TCRdb holds only in-frame clones, not every one. That table is the source of V, J and clone size, and D and trimming were worked out from the DNA. The data show 130,000 or so clones, 84% seen once. Germline CDR1 reads MNHEY; CDR2 reads SVGAGI. The V segment lost 7 bases and the J segment 3 bases; nucleotides outside the gene matches: 9. The length of the CDR3 is 14 residues. Sequencing used peripheral blood. V and J are TRBV6-5 and TRBJ2-7; 7 bases align to TRBD1. This TCR was recovered from a man between 25 and 39 years old with COVID-19, enrolled during active disease. The CDR3 nucleotides are TGTGCCAGCACCCCCAGGGACAGTCACTACGAGCAGTACTTC. Its protein product is CASTPRDSHYEQYF.